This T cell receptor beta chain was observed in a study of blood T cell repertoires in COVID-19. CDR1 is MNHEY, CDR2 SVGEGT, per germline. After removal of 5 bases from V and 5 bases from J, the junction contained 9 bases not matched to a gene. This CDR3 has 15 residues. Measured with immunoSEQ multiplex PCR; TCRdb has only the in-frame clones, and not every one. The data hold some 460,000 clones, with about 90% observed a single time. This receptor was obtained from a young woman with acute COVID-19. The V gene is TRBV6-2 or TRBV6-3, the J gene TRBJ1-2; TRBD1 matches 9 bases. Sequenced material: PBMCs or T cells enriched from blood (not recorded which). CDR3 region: CASSNLKGTGYGYTF. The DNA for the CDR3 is TGTGCCAGCAGTAACCTGAAAGGGACAGGGTATGGCTACACCTTC.